This TCR beta chain was obtained from a study of T cells after posttransplantation cyclophosphamide. General study findings and limits: Recipient CMV seropositivity and CMV reactivation strongly tracked TRB clonality. Donor CD8+ memory clones often dominated recipient blood repertoires at later times.

Assay used: immunoSEQ multiplex PCR; TCRdb lists only in-frame clones, some missing. Singletons are absent from the sample, which has about 38,000 clones. This clone was observed many times. Its antigen is unidentified. The source of this sequence is a middle-aged man in good health, CMV-negative, and a related stem cell transplant donor. The source material was PBMCs.

CDR3 protein: CASSLDSYGYTF. DNA of the CDR3: TGTGCCAGCAGCCTCGACAGCTATGGCTACACCTTC. J is TRBJ1-2 and V is TRBV7-9, with D possibly TRBD1 on 5 matching bases. Germline lookup yields CDR1 SEHNR and CDR2 FQNEAQ (reference sequence). V dropped 5 bases and J dropped 4 bases, with 8 bases sitting between them. The length of the CDR3 is 12 residues.